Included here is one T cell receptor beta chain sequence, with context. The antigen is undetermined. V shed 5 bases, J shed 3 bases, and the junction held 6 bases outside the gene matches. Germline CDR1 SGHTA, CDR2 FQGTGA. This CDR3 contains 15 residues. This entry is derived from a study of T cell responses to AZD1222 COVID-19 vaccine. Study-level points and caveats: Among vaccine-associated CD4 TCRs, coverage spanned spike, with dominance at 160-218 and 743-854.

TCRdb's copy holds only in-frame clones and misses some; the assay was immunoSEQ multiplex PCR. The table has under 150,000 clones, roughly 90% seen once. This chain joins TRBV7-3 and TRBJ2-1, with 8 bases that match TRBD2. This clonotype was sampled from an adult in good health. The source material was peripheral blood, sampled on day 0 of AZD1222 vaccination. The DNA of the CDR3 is TGTGCCAGCAGCCCTCGTAGCGGGAACTACAATGAGCAGTTCTTC. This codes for CASSPRSGNYNEQFF.